The clone carrying this T cell receptor (beta chain) was observed once. Antigen unknown. The PCR was carried out with 60 Vbeta primers and 13 Jbeta primers. Some clones are missing from TCRdb's copy, which holds only in-frame ones; the method was immunoSEQ multiplex PCR. The table lists roughly 160,000 clones, 76% of them singletons. V gave up 3 bases and J gave up 5 bases, with 10 bases separating them. The CDR3 runs 13 residues. CDR1 is SGHTA and CDR2 is FQGNSA in the germline V gene. These data come from a study of cytomegalovirus exposure and HLA in healthy donors. General observations from the study: According to an earlier analysis, most TCR beta V segments yielded productive rearrangements about 90% or about 30% of the time. Follow-up analysis later connected one missense variant in DCLRE1C with trimming of TCR beta V- and J-genes.

Material: PBMCs. V is TRBV7-2 and J is TRBJ2-5, with D possibly being TRBD2 (5 bases). The TCR sequence derives from a man aged 55 to 69 in good health and CMV-seronegative. As DNA, the CDR3 is TGTGCCAGCAGCTTGTTCCAGCGGGAGACCCAGTACTTC. It yields the protein CASSLFQRETQYF. The entire variable domain, with the rest obtained from reference TRBV7-2 and TRBJ2-5, is as follows: GAGVSQSPSNKVTEKGKDVELRCDPISGHTALYWYRQSLGQGLEFLIYFQGNSAPDKSGLPSDRFSAERTGGSVSTLTIQRTQQEDSAVYLCASSLFQRETQYFGPGTRLLVL.